This T cell receptor beta chain was sequenced in a study of shared clonotypes between healthy human individuals. Naive CD8 cells, CD45RO-negative and positively selected for CCR7, excluded terminally differentiated effector memory CD45RA+ cells. The authors loaded roughly 200 ng DNA, about 30,000 T cell genomes, into sorted-subset replicate PCRs. The method was immunoSEQ multiplex PCR; TCRdb's version includes in-frame clones alone and lacks a portion of them. The sample consists of nearly 2 million clones, about 95% of them appearing once. Trimming shortened V by 2 bases and J by 2 bases, and 12 bases separated the two germline ends. Per germline, CDR1 MNHNY and CDR2 SVGAGI (reference sequence). The CDR3 has 15 amino acids.

Material: naive CD8+ T cells sorted from blood. The source is a man aged 18 to 35 in good health. The chain links TRBV6-6 to TRBJ1-2; D is possibly TRBD1 (6 bases). CDR3 sequence reads: CASSYPPGDNYGYTF. The DNA for the CDR3 is TGTGCCAGCAGTTACCCCCCAGGGGACAACTATGGCTACACCTTC.